These 5 T cell receptor beta chains share one sample of origin, sequenced in a study of OX40 agonist ivuxolimab in advanced cancers. Library construction relied on the immunoSEQ multiplex PCR assay. TCRdb retrieved this table from immuneACCESS and kept in-frame rearrangements only. Not all clones are present; in checked studies, unresolved V genes account for under half, and no reason is known for the remainder. The sample includes some 55,000 clones, with 60% to 80% observed a single time. About 2.3% of the sample rests with the top ten. Specimen: CD4+ or CD8+ T cells sorted from blood, collected in a trial of the OX40 agonist ivuxolimab. The receptors originated from an adult with an advanced solid tumor such as melanoma, head and neck, liver or kidney cancer.

The V call is TRBV19, the J call TRBJ1-1; D not certain. With 7 bases removed from V and 1 base from J, the gap between germline ends came to 10 bases. Germline CDR1 reads LNHDA; CDR2 reads SQIVND (reference sequence). CDR3 size: 13 residues. The CDR3 protein is CASMRRPNTEAFF. In nucleotides, the CDR3 is TGTGCCAGTATGAGACGGCCGAACACTGAAGCTTTCTTT.

This chain joins TRBV5-4 and TRBJ2-7, with D tentatively TRBD2 (6 bases). The CDR3 has 16 residues. Germline CDR1 reads SGHNT; CDR2 reads YYREEE (reference sequence). V was clipped by 4 bases and J by 3 bases, with 20 bases between them. CDR3 residues: CASSAGPGTDLYEQYF. Written as DNA, the CDR3 is TGTGCCAGCAGCGCGGGACCCGGGACGGACCTCTACGAGCAGTACTTC.

The V gene is TRBV2, the J gene TRBJ2-5; 7 bases align to TRBD1. V lost 5 bases and J lost 5; bases outside the gene matches: 8. The CDR3 loop spans 14 amino acids. The germline CDR1 and CDR2 sequences are SNHLY and FYNNEI. The CDR3 coding sequence is TGTGCCAGCAGTCGGACAGGATTACTTGAGACCCAGTACTTC. Translation gives CASSRTGLLETQYF. Variable domain in full (rest from reference TRBV2 and TRBJ2-5): EPEVTQTPSHQVTQMGQEVILRCVPISNHLYFYWYRQILGQKVEFLVSFYNNEISEKSEIFDDQFSVERPDGSNFTLKIRSTKLEDSAMYFCASSRTGLLETQYFGPGTRLLVL.

The chain's CDR3 is CASKASYEQYF. In DNA, the CDR3 is TGTGCCAGCAAGGCCTCCTACGAGCAGTACTTC. V and J are TRBV6-6 and TRBJ2-7, with D unresolved. There are 11 residues in the CDR3. V was clipped by 7 bases and J by 0 bases, with 4 bases between them. The germline V gene encodes CDR1 MNHNY and CDR2 SVGAGI (reference sequence).

The V call is TRBV11-1, the J call TRBJ2-5; TRBD1 matches 7 bases. J was trimmed by 5 bases and V by 1 base; bases with no gene match: 7. CDR1 SGHAT and CDR2 FQDESV come from the germline V gene (reference sequence). This CDR3 region has 15 residues. The CDR3 region has the DNA TGTGCCAGCAGCTTAGGGGACAGCGGCTGGGAGACCCAGTACTTC. It translates to CASSLGDSGWETQYF. The full variable domain, rest sourced from reference TRBV11-1 and TRBJ2-5, is EAEVAQSPRYKITEKSQAVAFWCDPISGHATLYWYRQILGQGPELLVQFQDESVVDDSQLPKDRFSAERLKGVDSTLKIQPAELGDSAMYLCASSLGDSGWETQYFGPGTRLLVL.